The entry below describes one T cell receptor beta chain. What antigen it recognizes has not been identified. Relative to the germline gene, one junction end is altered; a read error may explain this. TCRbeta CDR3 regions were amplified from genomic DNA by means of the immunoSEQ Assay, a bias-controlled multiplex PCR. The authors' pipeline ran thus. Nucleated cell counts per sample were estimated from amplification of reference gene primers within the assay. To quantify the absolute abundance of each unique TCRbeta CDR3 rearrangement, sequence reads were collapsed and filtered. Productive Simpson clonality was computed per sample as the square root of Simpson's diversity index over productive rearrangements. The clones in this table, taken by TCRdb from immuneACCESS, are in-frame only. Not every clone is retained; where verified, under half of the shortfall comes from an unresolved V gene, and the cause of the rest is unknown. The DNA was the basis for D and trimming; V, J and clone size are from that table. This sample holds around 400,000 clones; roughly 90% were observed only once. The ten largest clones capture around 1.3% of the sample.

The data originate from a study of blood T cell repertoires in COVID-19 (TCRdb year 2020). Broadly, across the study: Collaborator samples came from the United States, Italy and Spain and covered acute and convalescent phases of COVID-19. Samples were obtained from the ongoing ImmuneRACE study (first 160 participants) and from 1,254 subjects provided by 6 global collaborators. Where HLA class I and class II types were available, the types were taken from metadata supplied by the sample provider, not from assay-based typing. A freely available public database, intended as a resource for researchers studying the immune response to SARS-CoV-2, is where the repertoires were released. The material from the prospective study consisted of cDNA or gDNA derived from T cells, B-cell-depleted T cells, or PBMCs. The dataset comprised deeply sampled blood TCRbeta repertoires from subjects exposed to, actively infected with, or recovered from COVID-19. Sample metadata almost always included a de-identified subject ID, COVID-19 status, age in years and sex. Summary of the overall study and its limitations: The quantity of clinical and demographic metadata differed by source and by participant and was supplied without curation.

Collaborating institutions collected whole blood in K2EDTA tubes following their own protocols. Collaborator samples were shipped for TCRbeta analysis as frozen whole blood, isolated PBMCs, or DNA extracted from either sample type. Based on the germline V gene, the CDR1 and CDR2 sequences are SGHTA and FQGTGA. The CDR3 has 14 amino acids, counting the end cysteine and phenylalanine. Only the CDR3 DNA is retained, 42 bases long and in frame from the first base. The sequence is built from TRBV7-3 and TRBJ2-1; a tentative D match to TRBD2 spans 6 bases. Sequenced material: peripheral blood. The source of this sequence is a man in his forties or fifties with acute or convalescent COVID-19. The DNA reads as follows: TGTGCCAGCAGCTTAATGGGGCCGTCCCGGGGGAGGATCTTC. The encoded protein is CASSLMGPSRGRIF.